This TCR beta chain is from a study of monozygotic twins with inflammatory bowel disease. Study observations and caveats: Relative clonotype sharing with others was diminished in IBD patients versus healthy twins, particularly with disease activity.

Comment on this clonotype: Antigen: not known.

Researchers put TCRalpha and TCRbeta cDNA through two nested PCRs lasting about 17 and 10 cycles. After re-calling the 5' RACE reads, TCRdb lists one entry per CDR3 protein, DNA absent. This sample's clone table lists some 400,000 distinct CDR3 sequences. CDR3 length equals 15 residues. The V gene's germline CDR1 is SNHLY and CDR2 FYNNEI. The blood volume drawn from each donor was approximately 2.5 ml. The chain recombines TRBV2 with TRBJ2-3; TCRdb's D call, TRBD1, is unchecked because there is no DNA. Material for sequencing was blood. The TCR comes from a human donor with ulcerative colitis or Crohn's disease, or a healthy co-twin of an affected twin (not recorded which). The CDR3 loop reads CASSEAGGTTDTQYF.